A selection of T cell receptor beta chains follows, all from one sample in a study of blood T cell repertoires in COVID-19. Only in-frame clones appear in the TCRdb table, and some are missing; sequencing was by immunoSEQ multiplex PCR. The top ten hold 13% of the sample, which has over 60,000 clones, under 90% seen once. Sequencing was done on a sample of peripheral blood. These receptors were collected from a man aged 45-65 years with COVID-19, enrolled during active disease. Each CDR3 is given with its conserved first and last residue. Each record gives: J gene, clone size, V gene, D gene, CDR3 DNA, CDR3 protein. A D gene is named only where the DNA matches it firmly. Size values are once, few and many counts, or a class for expanded clones, and some rows have none.

>TRBJ1-1|.|TRBV5-4|TRBD1
TGTGCCAGCAGCGGAGGACAGGGGCGCTACATGAACACTGAAGCTTTCTTT
CASSGGQGRYMNTEAFF
>TRBJ1-2|.|TRBV19|TRBD1
TGTGCCAGTAGTAATGCCAGGGGGGTTCAGGACTATGGCTACACCTTC
CASSNARGVQDYGYTF
>TRBJ1-5|.|TRBV30|.
TGTGCCTGGAGTGCAGGGATGGGCAATCAGCCCCAGCATTTT
CAWSAGMGNQPQHF
>TRBJ2-3|.|TRBV7-9|.
TGTGCCAGCAGCTACTCCGGCGGGGGCACAGATACGCAGTATTTT
CASSYSGGGTDTQYF
>TRBJ1-2|.|TRBV7-6|.
TGTGCCAGCAGCTTAGCGCCCACAGACAACTATGGCTACACCTTC
CASSLAPTDNYGYTF
>TRBJ1-6|.|TRBV7-3|.
TGTGCCAGCAGCCCCGTCGGGGGATATAATTCACCCCTCCACTTT
CASSPVGGYNSPLHF
>TRBJ1-1|few|TRBV14|.
TGTGCCAGCCGCCGCAGGGGCCTGAACACTGAAGCTTTCTTT
CASRRRGLNTEAFF
>TRBJ2-7|.|TRBV7-3|TRBD2
TGTGCCAGCAGCTATAGCGGGGGGACCTACGAGCAGTACTTC
CASSYSGGTYEQYF
>TRBJ2-7|.|TRBV18|.
TGTGCCAGCTCACCCGGTCGGGAGCAGTACTTC
CASSPGREQYF
>TRBJ2-1|.|TRBV5-1|TRBD1
TGCGCCAGCAGCTTGGCGAGGACAGGGATCGGTGAGCAGTTCTTC
CASSLARTGIGEQFF
>TRBJ2-7|few|TRBV7-3|TRBD2
TGTGCCAGCAGCGGTAGCGGGGGGGCTTTTTACGAGCAGTACTTC
CASSGSGGAFYEQYF
>TRBJ2-3|.|TRBV5-1|TRBD2
TGCGCCAGCAGCCGGACTAGCGGGGGGGCCGAAGATACGCAGTATTTT
CASSRTSGGAEDTQYF
>TRBJ2-3|.|TRBV7-2|TRBD2
TGTGCCAGCAGCCACCGACTAGCGGGGGGGCCTTGGGGAGATACGCAGTATTTT
CASSHRLAGGPWGDTQYF
>TRBJ2-3|.|TRBV13|.
TGTGCCAGCAGCTTAGGACGGTCAGATACGCAGTATTTT
CASSLGRSDTQYF
>TRBJ2-7|.|TRBV18|TRBD1
TGTGCCAGCTCACCAAATGGACAGGGTGGCGAGCAGTACTTC
CASSPNGQGGEQYF
>TRBJ1-2|.|TRBV4-2|.
TGTGCCAGCAGCCAGGGAGGGAGTTATGGCTACACCTTC
CASSQGGSYGYTF
>TRBJ1-2|.|TRBV2|TRBD1
TGTGCCAGCAGTGAACGGGGGACAGGGTTATATGGCTACACCTTC
CASSERGTGLYGYTF